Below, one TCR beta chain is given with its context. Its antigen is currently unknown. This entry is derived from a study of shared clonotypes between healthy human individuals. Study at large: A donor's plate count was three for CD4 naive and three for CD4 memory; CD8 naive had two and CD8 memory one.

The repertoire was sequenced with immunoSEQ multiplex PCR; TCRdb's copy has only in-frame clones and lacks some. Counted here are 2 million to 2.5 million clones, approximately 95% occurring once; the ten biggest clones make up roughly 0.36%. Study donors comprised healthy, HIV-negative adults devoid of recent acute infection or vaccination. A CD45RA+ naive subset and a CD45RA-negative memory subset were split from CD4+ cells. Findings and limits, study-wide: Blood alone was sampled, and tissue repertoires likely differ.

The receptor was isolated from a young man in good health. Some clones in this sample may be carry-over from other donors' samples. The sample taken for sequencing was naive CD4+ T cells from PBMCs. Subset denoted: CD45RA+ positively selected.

This CDR3 reads CASSPTGDTQYF. The CDR3 bases are TGCGCCAGCAGCCCCACAGGTGATACGCAGTATTTT. The chain recombines TRBV4-3 with TRBJ2-3; D might be TRBD1 (5 bases). This CDR3 spans 12 amino acids. Looked up from germline, CDR1 is LGHNA and CDR2 is YSLEER. Trimming cost V 4 bases and J 6 bases, with 8 bases left between them.